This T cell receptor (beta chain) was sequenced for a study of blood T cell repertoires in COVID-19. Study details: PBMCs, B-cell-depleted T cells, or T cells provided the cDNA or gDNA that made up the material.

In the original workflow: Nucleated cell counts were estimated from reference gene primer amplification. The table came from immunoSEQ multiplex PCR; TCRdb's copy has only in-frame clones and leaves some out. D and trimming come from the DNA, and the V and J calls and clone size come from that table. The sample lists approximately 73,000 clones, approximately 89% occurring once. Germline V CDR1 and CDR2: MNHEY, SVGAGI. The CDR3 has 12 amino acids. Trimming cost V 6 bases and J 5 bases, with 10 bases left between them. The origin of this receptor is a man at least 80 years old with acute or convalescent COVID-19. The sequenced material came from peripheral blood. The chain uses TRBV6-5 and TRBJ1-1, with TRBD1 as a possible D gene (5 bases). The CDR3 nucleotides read TGTGCCAGCAGCGGGGGAAGGACTGAAGCTTTCTTT. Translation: CASSGGRTEAFF.